This is a list of T cell receptor beta chains from one sample in a study of shared clonotypes between healthy human individuals. Data came from immunoSEQ multiplex PCR; TCRdb stores just in-frame clones and leaves some out. The top ten hold around 1.4% of the sample, which has about 1 million clones, roughly 75% seen once. The sample consisted of memory CD4+ T cells sorted from blood. Source of these receptors: a man between 18 and 29 years old in good health. Each CDR3 is given with its conserved first and last residue. The D gene is left open where the match is weak. Clone size is shown for a subset of rows, as once, few, many or a class of expanded clone.

d_call	clone_size	v_call	j_call	cdr3_nt	cdr3_aa
TRBD1	once	TRBV5-6	TRBJ2-7	TGTGCCAGCAGCGGAGGGACAGGGGGCGGGAAAACCTACGAGCAGTACTTC	CASSGGTGGGKTYEQYF
TRBD1	.	TRBV6-6	TRBJ1-6	TGTGCCAGCAGTCCACAGGGGTTGAATTCACCCCTCCACTTT	CASSPQGLNSPLHF
.	.	TRBV9	TRBJ1-1	TGTGCCAGCAGCGTAGTTTCAGGGGTGCGGACTGAAGCTTTCTTT	CASSVVSGVRTEAFF
.	.	TRBV9	TRBJ2-7	TGTGCCAGCAGCGTGGGGGTGGCAGGGACCTACGAGCAGTACTTC	CASSVGVAGTYEQYF
.	.	TRBV18	TRBJ2-3	TGTGCCAGCTCACCAAGTCTAATACGCACAGATACGCAGTATTTT	CASSPSLIRTDTQYF
TRBD1	.	TRBV7-2	TRBJ2-5	TGTGCCAGCAGCATCTACAGGGGAGTTCAAGAGACCCAGTACTTC	CASSIYRGVQETQYF
TRBD1	.	TRBV27	TRBJ1-2	TGTGCCAGCAGACTCCTGGGACAGGCCTCAAACTATGGCTACACCTTC	CASRLLGQASNYGYTF
TRBD2	.	TRBV6-5	TRBJ2-1	TGTGCCAGCAGGTATCTAGCGGGAGCCGACAATGAGCAGTTCTTC	CASRYLAGADNEQFF
.	.	TRBV28	TRBJ1-2	TGTGCCAGCAGCCTCGGTCAGGCGGGCCCCTATGGCTACACCTTC	CASSLGQAGPYGYTF
TRBD1	once	TRBV5-1	TRBJ1-1	TGCGCCAGCAGCCTGGGGGCAGGGGGGAACACTGAAGCTTTCTTT	CASSLGAGGNTEAFF
TRBD1	.	TRBV29-1	TRBJ1-4	TGCAGCGTTGGTTGGACAGGCCTTAATGAAAAACTGTTTTTT	CSVGWTGLNEKLFF
.	.	TRBV25-1	TRBJ2-3	TGTGCCAGCAGTGACCCGGGGTCAGATACGCAGTATTTT	CASSDPGSDTQYF
TRBD2	.	TRBV10-1	TRBJ2-3	TGCGCCAGCAGTGATTATCTAGCGGGAGAAGGCACAGATACGCAGTATTTT	CASSDYLAGEGTDTQYF
.	.	TRBV5-4	TRBJ2-7	TGTGCCAGCAGCTTTAAAAACACCTACGAGCAGTACTTC	CASSFKNTYEQYF
TRBD2	.	TRBV6-6	TRBJ2-5	TGTGCCAGCAGCGGTAGCGGGGGGGCTAGGGAGACCCAGTACTTC	CASSGSGGARETQYF
.	.	TRBV6-5	TRBJ1-2	TGTGCCAGCAGTTACACTTACCGGGACATCTATGGCTACACCTTC	CASSYTYRDIYGYTF
.	.	TRBV29-1	TRBJ1-2	TGCAGCGTTGACCTCGGCAATGGCTACACCTTC	CSVDLGNGYTF
.	.	TRBV11-2	TRBJ1-1	TGTGCCAGCAGCTGGCAGAGGTCTGAAGCTTTCTTT	CASSWQRSEAFF
.	few	TRBV10-3	TRBJ2-1	TGTGCCATCAGTGATCCCCCAGACAGGAATGAGCAGTTCTTC	CAISDPPDRNEQFF
.	.	TRBV2	TRBJ1-2	TGTGCCAGCAGTGAAGCGTTACGGGGTTCAAACTATGGCTACACCTTC	CASSEALRGSNYGYTF
.	once	TRBV9	TRBJ1-5	TGTGCCAGCAGCCCGTCGGAGGGCGGGAATCAGCCCCAGCATTTT	CASSPSEGGNQPQHF
.	many	TRBV18	TRBJ2-7	TGTGCCAGCTCACTTTCCGATACCCGAGAGCAGTACTTC	CASSLSDTREQYF
TRBD1	.	TRBV2	TRBJ2-7	TGTGCCAGCCAGGGACAGACCTACGAGCAGTACTTC	CASQGQTYEQYF
.	.	TRBV28	TRBJ1-2	TGTGCCAGCAGCTCAGGAGGCTATGGCTACACCTTC	CASSSGGYGYTF
.	.	TRBV19	TRBJ1-5	TGTGCCAGTAGTGGAGGTAGTGGGGGGTCCCATCAGCCCCAGCATTTT	CASSGGSGGSHQPQHF
.	.	TRBV19	TRBJ1-5	TGTGCCAGTAGTATCGCCCAGGGGAATCAGCCCCAGCATTTT	CASSIAQGNQPQHF
TRBD2	.	TRBV5-4	TRBJ2-7	TGTGCCAGCAGCCAGAATAGCGGGAACGAGCAGTACTTC	CASSQNSGNEQYF
.	once	TRBV27	TRBJ1-2	TGTGCCAGCACCTCAATAAACCGGGCGGAAAGCTATGGCTACACCTTC	CASTSINRAESYGYTF
.	.	TRBV21-1	TRBJ2-1	TGTGCCAGCAGCACTCCAAGGGGGTCCGTCGATGAGCAGTTCTTC	CASSTPRGSVDEQFF
.	.	TRBV14	TRBJ2-5	TGTGCCAGCAGCCAAGCTACACCCAAGGAGACCCAGTACTTC	CASSQATPKETQYF
.	.	TRBV4-3	TRBJ2-7	TGCGCCAGCAGCCTCCATAGCGGTAACTCCTACGAGCAGTACTTC	CASSLHSGNSYEQYF
TRBD2	.	TRBV5-4	TRBJ2-1	TGTGCCAGCAGCCACAAGCGGGATCAAACGGATGAGCAGTTCTTC	CASSHKRDQTDEQFF
.	.	TRBV5-4	TRBJ1-3	TGTGCCAGCAGCCCAACCTCGATGACGAGCTCTGGAAACACCATATATTTT	CASSPTSMTSSGNTIYF
.	.	TRBV5-1	TRBJ1-5	TGCGCCAGCAGCTTGGGGACAGCCGAGAATCAGCCCCAGCATTTT	CASSLGTAENQPQHF
.	.	TRBV18	TRBJ1-2	TGTGCCAGCACTTTGCAGGTGGGCGATGGCTACACCTTC	CASTLQVGDGYTF
.	.	TRBV19	TRBJ1-1	TGTGCCAGTAGTATATTGGCCTTGGGGGATGGCGCTGAAGCTTTCTTT	CASSILALGDGAEAFF
.	few	TRBV6-5	TRBJ1-5	TGTGCCAGCGGAAGCCAGCCCCAGCATTTT	CASGSQPQHF